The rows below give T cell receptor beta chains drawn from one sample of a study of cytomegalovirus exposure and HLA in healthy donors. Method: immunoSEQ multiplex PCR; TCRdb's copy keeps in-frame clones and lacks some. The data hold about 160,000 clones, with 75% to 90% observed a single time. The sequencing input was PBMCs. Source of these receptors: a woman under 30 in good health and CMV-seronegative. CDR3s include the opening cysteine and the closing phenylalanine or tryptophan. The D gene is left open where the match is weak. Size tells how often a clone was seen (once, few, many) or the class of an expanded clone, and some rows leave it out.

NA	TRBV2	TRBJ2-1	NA	CASTESRRDEQFF	TGTGCCAGCACGGAGTCTAGGAGGGATGAGCAGTTCTTC
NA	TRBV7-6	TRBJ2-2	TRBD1	CASSLQGANTGELFF	TGTGCCAGCAGCTTGCAGGGGGCGAACACCGGGGAGCTGTTTTTT
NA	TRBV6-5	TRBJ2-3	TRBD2	CASSPLAGGTNTQYF	TGTGCCAGCAGCCCACTAGCGGGGGGGACTAATACGCAGTATTTT
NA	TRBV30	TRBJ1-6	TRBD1	CAWSRDSYNSPLHF	TGTGCCTGGAGCCGGGACAGTTATAATTCACCCCTCCACTTT
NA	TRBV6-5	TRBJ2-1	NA	CASSYPTGEQFF	TGTGCCAGCAGTTACCCGACAGGTGAGCAGTTCTTC
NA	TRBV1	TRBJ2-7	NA	CTSSHKLAERNEQYF	TGCACCAGCAGCCATAAACTAGCGGAAAGAAACGAGCAGTACTTC
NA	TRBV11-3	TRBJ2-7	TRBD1	CASSLGTGYEQYF	TGTGCCAGCAGCTTAGGGACAGGGTACGAGCAGTACTTC
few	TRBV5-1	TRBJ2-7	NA	CASSLAAGVSGEQYF	TGCGCCAGCAGCTTGGCCGCAGGGGTATCGGGCGAGCAGTACTTC
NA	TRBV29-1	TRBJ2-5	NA	CSGLLPGETQYF	TGCAGCGGTTTACTACCGGGGGAGACCCAGTACTTC
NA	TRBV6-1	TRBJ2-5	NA	CASRDRGTPQETQYF	TGTGCCAGCAGGGACCGCGGGACCCCCCAAGAGACCCAGTACTTC
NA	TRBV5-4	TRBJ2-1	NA	CASLNRDRNEQFF	TGTGCCAGCCTTAACAGGGATCGCAATGAGCAGTTCTTC
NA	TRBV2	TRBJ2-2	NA	CASSDVASEDTGELFF	TGTGCCAGCAGTGATGTGGCTAGCGAGGACACCGGGGAGCTGTTTTTT
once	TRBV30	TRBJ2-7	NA	CAWSFGGLSYEQYF	TGTGCCTGGAGTTTCGGGGGTCTCTCCTACGAGCAGTACTTC
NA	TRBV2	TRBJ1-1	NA	CASIGQLNTEAFF	TGTGCCAGCATCGGACAGTTGAACACTGAAGCTTTCTTT
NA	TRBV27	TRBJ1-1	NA	CASSYPTANTEAFF	TGTGCCAGCAGTTACCCGACAGCGAACACTGAAGCTTTCTTT
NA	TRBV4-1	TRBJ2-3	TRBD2	CASRPTGLAGSGDTQYF	TGCGCCAGCAGGCCTACCGGACTAGCGGGGTCGGGAGATACGCAGTATTTT
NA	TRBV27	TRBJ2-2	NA	CASSSPGRSTGELFF	TGTGCCAGCAGTTCGCCAGGGCGCAGCACCGGGGAGCTGTTTTTT
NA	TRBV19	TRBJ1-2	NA	CASSIYYENYGYTF	TGTGCCAGTAGTATATACTATGAGAACTATGGCTACACCTTC
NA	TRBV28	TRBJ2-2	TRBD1	CASREPGQGFTGELFF	TGTGCCAGCAGGGAGCCGGGACAGGGTTTCACCGGGGAGCTGTTTTTT